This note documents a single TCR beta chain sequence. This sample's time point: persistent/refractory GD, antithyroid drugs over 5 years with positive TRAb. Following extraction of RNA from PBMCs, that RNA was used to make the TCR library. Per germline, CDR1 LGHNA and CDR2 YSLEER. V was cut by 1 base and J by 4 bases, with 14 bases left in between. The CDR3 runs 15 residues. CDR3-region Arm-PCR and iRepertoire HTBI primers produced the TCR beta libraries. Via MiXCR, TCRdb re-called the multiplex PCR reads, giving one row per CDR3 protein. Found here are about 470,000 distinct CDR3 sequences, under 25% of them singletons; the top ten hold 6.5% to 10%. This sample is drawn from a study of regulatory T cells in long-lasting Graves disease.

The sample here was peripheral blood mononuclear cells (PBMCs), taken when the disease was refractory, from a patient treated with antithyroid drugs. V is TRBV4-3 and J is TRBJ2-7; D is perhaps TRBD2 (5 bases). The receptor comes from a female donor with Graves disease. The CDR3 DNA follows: TGCGCCAGCAGCCAAGTCGCTAGCCTCAATTACGAGCAGTACTTC. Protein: CASSQVASLNYEQYF.